The 3 T cell receptor beta chains given below trace back to one sample, sequenced in a study of radiotherapy plus CTLA-4 blockade in lung cancer. Clones were sequenced by immunoSEQ multiplex PCR, and TCRdb holds only the in-frame ones, with some missing. Among roughly 120,000 clones listed, more than 75% were seen once. The source material was peripheral blood, sampled from a patient treated with radiotherapy plus ipilimumab. The receptors were sampled from a human donor with non-small cell lung cancer that progressed on radiotherapy plus ipilimumab. Some clones in this sample may be carry-over from other donors' samples.

The rearrangement uses TRBV12-5 and TRBJ1-2; no reliable D call. The CDR3 runs 14 residues. The V end lost 4 bases, the J end lost 4 bases, and 13 bases lay between the germline ends. CDR1 and CDR2 (germline): LGHNT, FRNRAP. The CDR3 DNA sequence: TGTGCTAGTGGTTGGGGAGGAGCTGGCTATGGCTACACCTTC. Residues: CASGWGGAGYGYTF.

The V gene is TRBV5-1, the J gene TRBJ1-2; TRBD1 agrees at 7 bases. The CDR3 has 15 residues. Per germline, CDR1 SGHRS and CDR2 YFSETQ. V was pared by 4 bases and J by 3 bases, with 9 bases of the junction left unmatched. DNA for the CDR3: TGCGCCAGCAGCGAAAGGGACAGTGGTTACTATGGCTACACCTTC. Protein sequence: CASSERDSGYYGYTF.

This clone showed up just a few times. This rearrangement joins TRBV7-9 to TRBJ1-1; TRBD1 matches 8 bases. The CDR3 runs to 14 residues. Germline values: CDR1 SEHNR, CDR2 FQNEAQ (reference sequence). V gave up 6 bases and J gave up 5 bases; unmatched junction bases: 8. CDR3 protein: CASSVTGGGTEAFF. CDR3 nucleotides: TGTGCCAGCAGTGTAACAGGGGGAGGGACTGAAGCTTTCTTT. Full variable domain (missing parts from reference TRBV7-9 and TRBJ1-1): DTGVSQNPRHKITKRGQNVTFRCDPISEHNRLYWYRQTLGQGPEFLTYFQNEAQLEKSRLLSDRFSAERPKGSFSTLEIQRTEQGDSAMYLCASSVTGGGTEAFFGQGTRLTVV.